This T cell receptor beta chain was documented in a study of Ad26.COV2.S vaccination and SARS-CoV-2 variants. Profiled with immunoSEQ multiplex PCR; TCRdb holds only in-frame clones, not every one. In the table there are under 550,000 clones, 80% to 95% of which are singletons. Noted treatment: around 19 received Ad26.COV2.S at low or high dose, single or two shots; about 5 received placebo; per-sample allocation not given. Specimens were obtained on day 63 following the first vaccine or placebo injection. The individual, an adult aged 18-55 years, was a donor in Boston. After removal of 5 bases from V and 10 bases from J, the junction contained 4 bases not matched to a gene. The length of the CDR3 is 13 residues.

This chain links TRBV12-3 or TRBV12-4 with TRBJ1-6, with 8 bases that match TRBD1. The specimen was peripheral blood, collected in a trial of Ad26.COV2.S vaccine versus placebo. The sequence was collected from a person aged 18 to 65 who received the Ad26.COV2.S COVID-19 vaccine or a placebo. The CDR3 nucleotides read TGTGCCAGCAGTGACAGGGGTAACTCACCCCTCCACTTT. Its protein product is CASSDRGNSPLHF.